The 30 T cell receptor beta chains below come from one sample, sequenced in a study of a mutant IDH1 vaccine in newly diagnosed glioma. Regarding time point: baseline, week 1 (first vaccination visit). Treatment: pre-vaccination baseline after standard-of-care therapy. Sequenced by immunoSEQ multiplex PCR; TCRdb stores in-frame clones only, minus some. The table lists around 56,000 clones, around 90% of them singletons. Sequenced here: PBMCs, sampled from a glioma patient treated with radiotherapy, temozolomide or both. The receptor source for this set is a man aged 50 to 60 with glioma.

The chain couples TRBV9 to TRBJ1-1; D is unresolved. V was shortened by 4 bases and J by 3 bases, with 10 bases between the two germline ends. CDR1 is SGDLS, CDR2 YYNGEE, per germline. CDR3 length: 13 residues. This CDR3 is CASSYDPDTEAFF. The CDR3 nucleotides read TGTGCCAGCAGCTATGACCCAGACACTGAAGCTTTCTTT. The variable domain in full, completed from reference TRBV9 and TRBJ1-1, reads DSGVTQTPKHLITATGQRVTLRCSPRSGDLSVYWYQQSLDQGLQFLIQYYNGEERAKGNILERFSAQQFPDLHSELNLSSLELGDSALYFCASSYDPDTEAFFGQGTRLTVV.

The chain recombines TRBV18 with TRBJ2-7; a weak D match, TRBD1 (5 bases). Per germline, CDR1 KGHSH and CDR2 LQKENI. Trimming removed 3 bases at V and 3 bases at J, with 15 bases between. CDR3 size: 15 residues. DNA of the CDR3: TGTGCCAGCTCACCTTTTGTTGGGCAGGGCTACGAGCAGTACTTC. As protein: CASSPFVGQGYEQYF.

The chain uses TRBV5-1 and TRBJ2-7; D is perhaps TRBD2 (6 bases). The CDR3 contains 13 residues. Per the germline V gene, CDR1 is SGHRS and CDR2 is YFSETQ. V lost 0 bases and J lost 7, with 11 bases in between. CDR3 nucleotide sequence: TGCGCCAGCAGCTTGGCCCAGGGAGGTGAGCAGTACTTC. Translated: CASSLAQGGEQYF.

The genes are TRBV9 and TRBJ1-3; D is unresolved. Trimming pared 1 base from V and 0 bases from J, leaving 14 bases between. CDR1 and CDR2 (germline): SGDLS, YYNGEE. There are 17 residues in the CDR3. The CDR3 DNA is TGTGCCAGCAGCGTATACCAGGCAGTATCCTCTGGAAACACCATATATTTT. Encoded protein: CASSVYQAVSSGNTIYF.

The rearrangement uses TRBV5-1 and TRBJ1-1; possible D gene TRBD1, 6 bases. This CDR3 is built from 13 residues. Germline CDR1 and CDR2: SGHRS and YFSETQ. V was pared by 4 bases and J by 2 bases, with 9 bases between. In DNA form, the CDR3 reads TGCGCCAGCAGCCGGACAGCTAACACTGAAGCTTTCTTT. Its translation is CASSRTANTEAFF.

This chain's CDR3 is CASSLEVYEQFF. In nucleotides, the CDR3 is TGCGCCAGCAGCTTGGAAGTCTATGAGCAGTTCTTC. V gene TRBV5-1 combines with J gene TRBJ2-1; D uncertain. This CDR3 is built from 12 residues. Germline-derived CDR1 and CDR2 are SGHRS and YFSETQ. The V end was cut by 0 bases, the J end by 8 bases, with 6 bases between.

The chain couples TRBV5-4 to TRBJ2-3; perhaps TRBD2 as D (5 bases). The CDR3 runs to 14 residues. V lost 9 bases and J 2 bases, leaving 16 bases between the germline ends. CDR1 and CDR2 from the germline V gene are SGHNT and YYREEE (reference sequence). The CDR3 is CATNEGLNTDTQYF. Written as DNA, the CDR3 is TGTGCCACCAATGAGGGCTTAAACACAGATACGCAGTATTTT.

CDR3 region: CASGSLFGWGTEAFF. DNA for the CDR3: TGTGCCAGCGGATCTTTATTCGGGTGGGGAACTGAAGCTTTCTTT. The V call is TRBV28, the J call TRBJ1-1; no clear D gene. Germline values: CDR1 MDHEN, CDR2 SYDVKM. V shed 8 bases and J shed 5 bases, with 21 bases lying between them. The length of the CDR3 is 15 residues.

This CDR3 is CASSQDPGLLNTEAFF. The CDR3 bases are TGTGCCAGCAGCCAAGATCCCGGCTTGCTGAACACTGAAGCTTTCTTT. The chain couples TRBV4-2 to TRBJ1-1; D gene unclear. This CDR3 comprises 16 residues. V shed 0 bases and J shed 0 bases, with 11 bases lying between them. Germline loops: CDR1 LGHNA, CDR2 YNFKEQ.

This chain links TRBV10-3 with TRBJ2-7; tentative D call: TRBD1 (5 bases). Trimming took off 2 bases at V and 0 bases at J, with 5 bases between the two ends. This CDR3 region has 13 residues. CDR1 and CDR2 (germline): ENHRY, SYGVKD. The CDR3 reads CAISEDSSYEQYF. In nucleotides, the CDR3 is TGTGCCATCAGTGAGGACAGCTCCTACGAGCAGTACTTC.

As regards this clone: The germline gene is not matched at one end of the junction; a read error may be the cause. This sequence joins TRBV6-1 and TRBJ2-7, with D possibly matching TRBD1 (6 bases). The CDR3 length is 16 residues. The germline CDR1 and CDR2 sequences are MNHNS and SASEGT. The chain's CDR3 is CASSDKEVRGSHEQYF. CDR3 nucleotide sequence: TGTGCCAGCAGTGATAAAGAAGTCAGGGGCTCCCACGAGCAGTACTTC.

The chain uses TRBV7-2 and TRBJ2-7; D might be TRBD1 or TRBD2, each matching 5 bases. Looked up from germline, CDR1 is SGHTA and CDR2 is FQGNSA. With 1 base removed from V and 6 bases from J, the gap between germline ends came to 22 bases. The CDR3 has 17 residues. CDR3 sequence reads: CASSLGGSHPGAREQYF. CDR3 DNA: TGTGCCAGCAGCTTAGGGGGGTCACACCCCGGCGCGCGCGAGCAGTACTTC.

The chain recombines TRBV5-3 with TRBJ2-7, with no clear D. TRBV5-3 is labeled an ORF, and its function is uncertain. This CDR3 is built from 13 residues. The germline V and J ends were trimmed by 0 bases and 5 bases, with 9 bases remaining between them. The CDR3, as DNA: TGTGCCAGAAGCTTGGTTGCCAGGAACGAGCAGTACTTC. Encoded protein: CARSLVARNEQYF.

The CDR3 DNA reads TGCGCCAGCAGCTGGGGGAACTGGAACACTGAAGCTTTCTTT. It encodes CASSWGNWNTEAFF. The gene calls are TRBV5-1 and TRBJ1-1, with D possibly TRBD1 on 5 matching bases. Trimming pared 3 bases from V and 1 base from J, leaving 10 bases between. The CDR3 is 14 amino acids. CDR1 and CDR2 from the germline V gene are SGHRS and YFSETQ.

V and J are TRBV7-9 and TRBJ2-3; D may match TRBD1 or TRBD2 (5 bases each). Germline V gives CDR1 SEHNR, CDR2 FQNEAQ (reference sequence). Deletions cut 7 bases from V and 2 bases from J, with 16 bases between. This CDR3 region has 15 residues. The CDR3 DNA is TGTGCCAGCATTTATCTAACCGGGACCACAGATACGCAGTATTTT. This codes for CASIYLTGTTDTQYF.

The rearrangement joins TRBV15 to TRBJ2-5; maybe TRBD1 (6 bases). CDR1 is LNHNV, CDR2 YYDKDF, per germline (reference sequence). This CDR3 has 14 amino acids. Between the trimmed V and J ends, which lost 1 base and 5 bases, there was a span of 11 bases. CDR3 DNA sequence: TGTGCCACCAGCAGAGGAGGGACAAGGGAGACCCAGTACTTC. Translating it yields CATSRGGTRETQYF.

The gene calls are TRBV5-1 and TRBJ1-1, with TRBD1 matching 7 bases. The CDR3 spans 12 residues. Germline CDR1 SGHRS, CDR2 YFSETQ. J lost 1 base, V lost 7 bases, and 1 base had no gene match. The DNA of the CDR3 is TGCGCCAGCGGGACAGCGAACACTGAAGCTTTCTTT. It codes for CASGTANTEAFF.

V usage is TRBV30 and J usage is TRBJ1-1; 8 nucleotides agree with TRBD1. Germline-derived CDR1 and CDR2 are GTSNPN and SVGIG (reference sequence). The trim removed 4 bases at V and 2 bases at J, leaving 3 bases unmatched. This CDR3 region has 13 residues. CDR3 in DNA: TGTGCCTGGAAAGGACAGGGAAACACTGAAGCTTTCTTT. Amino acids: CAWKGQGNTEAFF.

The chain is built from TRBV7-9 and TRBJ1-2; D not certain. Germline V gene sequence: CDR1 SEHNR, CDR2 FQNEAQ (reference sequence). The ends were cut back, 0 bases at V and 6 bases at J, with 11 bases in the middle. This CDR3 is built from 14 residues. The CDR3 DNA follows: TGTGCCAGCAGCTTAGCGACGTCGGGTAATGGCTACACCTTC. This codes for CASSLATSGNGYTF.

V usage is TRBV2 and J usage is TRBJ1-2; D unclear. The V end was cut by 3 bases, the J end by 8 bases, with 13 bases between. Germline CDR1 and CDR2: SNHLY and FYNNEI. The CDR3 contains 13 residues. This CDR3 reads CASSDGGSGGYTF. Here the CDR3 DNA reads TGTGCCAGCAGTGATGGCGGTTCGGGGGGCTACACCTTC.

The V gene is TRBV11-1, the J gene TRBJ1-2, with D possibly TRBD1 on 6 matching bases. CDR3 size: 14 residues. Germline assignment: CDR1 SGHAT and CDR2 FQDESV (reference sequence). V dropped 4 bases and J dropped 7 bases, with 16 bases sitting between them. CDR3: CASSSDSALFGYTF. The CDR3 bases are TGTGCCAGCAGCTCGGACAGTGCCCTATTTGGCTACACCTTC.

The chain joins TRBV2 to TRBJ1-4; D is unclear. CDR1 is SNHLY, CDR2 FYNNEI, per germline. This CDR3 is 13 amino acids long. V was cut by 3 bases and J by 3 bases, with 5 bases left in between. CDR3 residues: CASSDWANEKLFF. The CDR3 coding sequence is TGTGCCAGCAGTGACTGGGCTAATGAAAAACTGTTTTTT.

The chain uses TRBV19 and TRBJ2-1, with 9 positions matching TRBD1. CDR1 and CDR2 from the germline V gene are LNHDA and SQIVND (reference sequence). The CDR3 has 14 residues. The junction had 7 bases not matched to a gene; V was cut back by 7 bases and J by 6 bases. CDR3 DNA: TGTGCCAGTAAACAGCACAGGGGGCTCAATGAGCAGTTCTTC. This encodes CASKQHRGLNEQFF.

The CDR3 region has the DNA TGTGCCAGCAGTGGAGGAGAAGTGAGCAATCAGCCCCAGCATTTT. Translation gives CASSGGEVSNQPQHF. V usage is TRBV6-1 and J usage is TRBJ1-5; no clear D. Trimming cost V 4 bases and J 1 base, with 11 bases left between them. Germline V CDR1 and CDR2: MNHNS, SASEGT. The CDR3 contains 15 residues.

This chain uses TRBV4-3 with TRBJ1-2; D is undetermined. Trimming took 3 bases from V and 8 from J, leaving 16 bases between them. Germline V lookup: CDR1 LGHNA, CDR2 YSLEER. The CDR3 extends over 14 amino acids. As DNA, the CDR3 is TGCGCCAGCAGCCACCCGACTGGCCTAGGGGGCTACACCTTC. Translating gives CASSHPTGLGGYTF.

CDR3 region: CASSDGTGRTGELFF. The DNA for the CDR3 is TGTGCCAGCAGTGATGGGACAGGCCGAACCGGGGAGCTGTTTTTT. The chain links TRBV2 to TRBJ2-2; 8 bases align to TRBD1. This CDR3 has 15 residues. Per the germline V gene, CDR1 is SNHLY and CDR2 is FYNNEI. The V gene end was trimmed by 3 bases and the J gene end by 5 bases; junction bases not matched to a gene: 5. The full variable domain, in which reference TRBV2 and TRBJ2-2 provide the parts outside the CDR3, is EPEVTQTPSHQVTQMGQEVILRCVPISNHLYFYWYRQILGQKVEFLVSFYNNEISEKSEIFDDQFSVERPDGSNFTLKIRSTKLEDSAMYFCASSDGTGRTGELFFGEGSRLTVL.

This rearrangement joins TRBV15 to TRBJ2-2; D is uncertain. V was shortened by 2 bases and J by 6 bases, with 7 bases between the two germline ends. CDR1 is LNHNV and CDR2 is YYDKDF in the germline V gene (reference sequence). The CDR3 length is 13 residues. CDR3 in amino acids: CATSRNPAGELFF. In nucleotides, the CDR3 is TGTGCCACCAGCAGAAACCCGGCCGGGGAGCTGTTTTTT.

The V gene is TRBV19, the J gene TRBJ2-1; TRBD2 matches at 9 bases. CDR3 length: 14 amino acids. CDR1 is LNHDA, CDR2 SQIVND, per germline (reference sequence). Losses at the gene ends were 7 bases for V and 0 bases for J; bases not matched to a gene: 1. The CDR3 sequence is CASNSGSSYNEQFF. The DNA of the CDR3 is TGTGCCAGTAATAGCGGGAGCTCCTACAATGAGCAGTTCTTC. Combining the CDR3 with reference TRBV19 and TRBJ2-1 gives the whole variable domain DGGITQSPKYLFRKEGQNVTLSCEQNLNHDAMYWYRQDPGQGLRLIYYSQIVNDFQKGDIAEGYSVSREKKESFPLTVTSAQKNPTAFYLCASNSGSSYNEQFFGPGTRLTVL.

This chain uses TRBV19 with TRBJ2-1, with a weak D call TRBD1 (6 bases). The CDR3 length is 15 residues. Germline CDR1 LNHDA, CDR2 SQIVND (reference sequence). V was trimmed by 5 bases and J by 6 bases, leaving 17 bases between them. The CDR3 is CASSQGNAYFNEQFF. CDR3 nucleotides: TGTGCCAGTAGTCAGGGGAACGCGTATTTCAATGAGCAGTTCTTC.

The genes are TRBV5-5 and TRBJ1-5; D uncertain. Germline assignment: CDR1 SGHKS and CDR2 YYEKEE (reference sequence). The CDR3 is 15 residues long. V was cut by 4 bases and J by 7 bases, with 18 bases left in between. CDR3 DNA sequence: TGTGCCAGCAGCCCCGGGGTCCGCCCTGCGCAGCCCCAGCATTTT. Encoded protein: CASSPGVRPAQPQHF.